Detailed here is one TCR beta chain. What it recognizes is unknown. This specimen comes from a study of CD8 T cells in Susac syndrome. Treatment-naive patients with stable or active relapsing-remitting disease were the multiple sclerosis controls. TEMRA cells were FACS-enriched, and CD8+ and CD4+ T cells were isolated negatively. The ends were cut back, 0 bases at V and 2 bases at J, with 8 bases in the middle. The germline CDR1 and CDR2 sequences are SEHNR and FQNEAQ (reference sequence). The CDR3 extends over 16 amino acids. Overall study findings and caveats: Individuals included in the TCR sequencing and HLA analysis were acknowledged by the study to be relatively few in number.

Random-hexamer reverse transcription was applied to about 0.45 to 1 ug RNA. TCRdb reprocessed the immunoSEQ multiplex PCR reads via MiXCR and lists one record per CDR3 protein. The sample includes 150,000 or so distinct CDR3 sequences, approximately 95% of them seen just once. The sequencing sample was made of CD4+ T cells from PBMCs. This receptor was identified in a human donor with multiple sclerosis. The V call is TRBV7-9, the J call TRBJ2-6, with no clear D. This chain's CDR3 is CASSLALRAGANVLTF. CDR3 bases: TGTGCCAGCAGCTTAGCGCTAAGGGCTGGGGCCAACGTCCTGACTTTC.